The 23 T cell receptor beta chains listed next were all sequenced from one sample in a study of human T cells and chemical hapten exposure. Time point of the sample: patch test 1, 2 weeks after DPC sensitization. Specified treatment: therapeutic diphenylcyclopropenone sensitization with weekly scalp DPC. TCRdb processed the RACE reads anew with MiXCR; each CDR3 protein has one entry. The table records around 77,000 distinct CDR3 sequences, roughly 9.2% of them present only once. The sequencing used whole blood, collected in connection with sensitization to the hapten diphenylcyclopropenone (DPC). The receptors derive from a woman in her 40s with alopecia areata. Some clones in this sample may be carry-over from other donors' samples.

Many counts were recorded for this clonotype. The V and J genes are TRBV11-2 and TRBJ1-2; tentatively, D is TRBD1 (5 bases). The CDR3 extends over 15 amino acids. V dropped 2 bases and J dropped 4 bases, with 14 bases sitting between them. CDR1 and CDR2 (germline): SGHAT, FQNNGV. The CDR3 sequence: CASSLNRDPSYGYTF. The CDR3 DNA reads TGTGCCAGCAGCTTAAACCGGGACCCTAGCTATGGCTACACCTTC.

The V gene is TRBV5-7, the J gene TRBJ2-1; D remains ambiguous. TRBV5-7 is filed as an ORF, its function uncertain. V was pared by 0 bases and J by 8 bases, with 6 bases between. This CDR3 is built from 12 residues. This chain's CDR3 is CASSLGRDEQFF. CDR3 in DNA: TGTGCCAGCAGCTTGGGACGGGATGAGCAGTTCTTC.

This clonotype was seen only a few times. This chain joins TRBV7-9 and TRBJ1-5; the D is unclear. Germline V CDR1 and CDR2: SEHNR, FQNEAQ (reference sequence). The CDR3 loop spans 15 amino acids. The V gene lost 5 bases and the J gene lost 2 bases, with 13 bases spanning the gap. The CDR3 reads CASSPHGVGNQPQHF. DNA of the CDR3: TGTGCCAGCAGCCCCCATGGGGTGGGCAATCAGCCCCAGCATTTT.

This clonotype came up many times. The chain couples TRBV18 to TRBJ2-7; D remains ambiguous. The CDR3 runs 13 residues. Trimming shortened V by 3 bases and J by 4 bases, and 10 bases separated the two germline ends. In germline, CDR1 is KGHSH, CDR2 LQKENI. In nucleotides, the CDR3 is TGTGCCAGCTCACCGAGAGGAATTTACGAGCAGTACTTC. Amino acid sequence: CASSPRGIYEQYF.

This clonotype was seen repeatedly, ten times or more. This chain connects TRBV29-1 to TRBJ1-2; 9 nucleotides line up with TRBD1. From germline, CDR1 is SQVTM and CDR2 ANQGSEA. V was pared by 6 bases and J by 4 bases, with 9 bases of the junction left unmatched. This CDR3 has 14 residues. CDR3: CSVVTGGSLYGYTF. The CDR3 DNA is TGCAGCGTCGTTACAGGGGGCAGTCTCTATGGCTACACCTTC.

This clonotype has at least ten counts. This chain uses TRBV4-1 with TRBJ2-7; TRBD1 or TRBD2 may be the D gene (5 bases each). CDR3 length equals 16 residues. The germline V gene encodes CDR1 MGHRA and CDR2 YSYEKL. Trimming took off 0 bases at V and 3 bases at J, with 15 bases between the two ends. This chain's CDR3 is CASSQDLSAGSYEQYF. The CDR3 DNA reads TGCGCCAGCAGCCAAGATCTTTCGGCAGGGAGCTACGAGCAGTACTTC.

There are many counts of this clonotype. The chain carries TRBV7-9 and TRBJ1-2, with D unresolved. CDR1 and CDR2 (germline): SEHNR, FQNEAQ (reference sequence). The V gene lost 4 bases and the J gene lost 8 bases, with 11 bases spanning the gap. The CDR3 has 12 amino acids. The CDR3 reads CASSSELGGYTF. CDR3 nucleotides: TGTGCCAGCAGCTCCGAACTGGGAGGCTACACCTTC.

This clonotype has only a few counts. This chain joins TRBV5-5 and TRBJ2-6, with 7 bases matching TRBD1. The CDR3 length is 18 residues. Germline lookup yields CDR1 SGHKS and CDR2 YYEKEE (reference sequence). V gave up 4 bases and J gave up 0 bases; unmatched junction bases: 10. This chain's CDR3 is CASSPRQGGGSGANVLTF. The DNA of the CDR3 is TGTGCCAGCAGCCCCAGACAGGGTGGAGGCTCTGGGGCCAACGTCCTGACTTTC.

This clonotype was counted a few times. The gene calls are TRBV6-4 and TRBJ1-5; D not certain. The V end was cut by 3 bases, the J end by 4 bases, with 7 bases between. The germline gives CDR1 MRHNA, CDR2 SNTAGT. The CDR3 loop spans 13 amino acids. The CDR3 is CASSERENQPQHF. Written as DNA, the CDR3 is TGTGCCAGCAGTGAGCGGGAAAATCAGCCCCAGCATTTT.

The chain carries TRBV10-1 and TRBJ1-2; D possibly corresponds to TRBD1 (5 bases). The CDR3 totals 17 residues. The germline CDR1 and CDR2 sequences are WNHNN and SYGVQD (reference sequence). V was shortened by 0 bases and J by 4 bases, with 18 bases between the two germline ends. CDR3 sequence reads: CASSESHQGPQPYGYTF. The CDR3 nucleotides are TGCGCCAGCAGTGAGTCCCACCAGGGACCCCAACCCTATGGCTACACCTTC.

Points on this clonotype: It may be a read error: a sequence one base away is much more abundant. The chain carries TRBV20-1 and TRBJ2-7; TRBD1 might be the D (5 bases). Germline CDR1 and CDR2: DFQATT and SNEGSKA (reference sequence). The CDR3 spans 12 residues. CDR3 loop: CSAMDTYHEQHF. The CDR3, as DNA: TGCAGTGCTATGGACACTTATCACGAGCAGCACTTC.

The chain employs TRBV7-9 and TRBJ2-7; D may correspond to TRBD1 or TRBD2 (5 bases each). Trimming shortened V by 4 bases and J by 2 bases, and 12 bases separated the two germline ends. CDR1 and CDR2 (germline): SEHNR, FQNEAQ (reference sequence). The CDR3 length is 14 residues. In nucleotides, the CDR3 is TGTGCCAGCAGCTCAGGGACGCTTCCCTACGAGCAGTACTTC. Translation gives CASSSGTLPYEQYF.

A few counts support this clonotype. The genes are TRBV2 and TRBJ2-1; D gene unclear. Per germline, CDR1 SNHLY and CDR2 FYNNEI. CDR3 length equals 11 residues. V lost 5 bases to trimming and J lost 7 bases, with 6 bases between them. The CDR3 sequence: CASSSSNEQFF. Written as DNA, the CDR3 is TGTGCCAGCAGTTCCTCGAATGAGCAGTTCTTC.

A few counts support this clonotype. The chain has TRBV20-1 and TRBJ1-4; 7 bases match TRBD1. This CDR3 contains 14 residues. CDR1 is DFQATT, CDR2 SNEGSKA, per germline (reference sequence). The trim removed 7 bases at V and 7 bases at J, leaving 12 bases unmatched. CDR3 in amino acids: CSGTQGGGGEKLFF. CDR3 bases: TGCAGTGGCACACAAGGGGGCGGGGGTGAAAAACTGTTTTTT.

This clonotype was recorded at least ten times. CDR3 DNA: TGCAGTGCTAGAGAGGCCGGGGGCAACACCGGGGAGCTGTTTTTT. It encodes CSAREAGGNTGELFF. This chain connects TRBV20-1 to TRBJ2-2, with D possibly being TRBD1 or TRBD2 (6 bases each). The CDR3 has 15 residues. The V and J ends lost 0 bases and 2 bases respectively, with 10 bases between them. The germline CDR1 and CDR2 sequences are DFQATT and SNEGSKA (reference sequence).

This clonotype was seen many times. The chain couples TRBV19 to TRBJ2-7; the D is unclear. The CDR3 is made up of 14 amino acids. The V gene lost 0 bases and the J gene lost 2 bases, with 8 bases spanning the gap. Looked up from germline, CDR1 is LNHDA and CDR2 is SQIVND (reference sequence). In DNA form, the CDR3 reads TGTGCCAGTAGTATAGATCAGGAAGCCTACGAGCAGTACTTC. This translates into CASSIDQEAYEQYF.

This chain joins TRBV6-2 or TRBV6-3 and TRBJ2-4, with 7 nucleotides matching TRBD1. Germline loops: CDR1 MNHEY, CDR2 SVGEGT. The CDR3 is made up of 16 amino acids. After removal of 2 bases from V and 5 bases from J, the junction contained 9 bases not matched to a gene. CDR3 loop: CASSYGRGTGENIQYF. In DNA form, the CDR3 reads TGTGCCAGCAGTTACGGGCGAGGAACAGGGGAAAACATTCAGTACTTC.

This clonotype was seen ten or more times. V gene TRBV20-1 combines with J gene TRBJ2-7, with D perhaps matching TRBD1 (5 bases). Germline CDR1 and CDR2: DFQATT and SNEGSKA (reference sequence). The CDR3 runs 12 residues. V lost 7 bases, J lost 0 bases, and 10 bases lay in between. Here the CDR3 reads CSVTQGSYEQYF. The CDR3 DNA is TGCAGTGTTACCCAGGGCTCCTACGAGCAGTACTTC.

Ten or more counts support this clonotype. The V call is TRBV18, the J call TRBJ1-2; possible D gene TRBD1, 5 bases. The CDR3 spans 14 residues. Per germline, CDR1 KGHSH and CDR2 LQKENI. The V end lost 6 bases, the J end lost 2 bases, and 13 bases lay between the germline ends. Written as DNA, the CDR3 is TGTGCCAGCTCCCCGTCCCGGGACAACTATGGCTACACCTTC. Its translation: CASSPSRDNYGYTF.

This clonotype was seen a few times. V usage is TRBV15 and J usage is TRBJ1-2; D is possibly TRBD1 (5 bases). The CDR3 spans 13 residues. The V end lost 0 bases, the J end lost 4 bases, and 6 bases lay between the germline ends. Germline V lookup: CDR1 LNHNV, CDR2 YYDKDF (reference sequence). CDR3 sequence reads: CATSRDGTYGYTF. The CDR3 DNA sequence: TGTGCCACCAGCAGAGACGGGACCTATGGCTACACCTTC.

This clonotype was found a few times. The rearrangement uses TRBV7-9 and TRBJ1-5; D possibly corresponds to TRBD1 (6 bases). Trimming pared 4 bases from V and 3 bases from J, leaving 13 bases between. This CDR3 region has 15 residues. Germline values: CDR1 SEHNR, CDR2 FQNEAQ (reference sequence). This CDR3 reads CASSSAQGINQPQHF. The CDR3 bases are TGTGCCAGCAGCTCAGCCCAGGGGATCAATCAGCCCCAGCATTTT.

This clonotype was counted at least ten times. The chain combines TRBV7-2 with TRBJ2-4, with 12 bases matching TRBD1. With V trimmed by 5 bases and J by 1 base, 6 bases remained unmatched. This CDR3 has 17 residues. Germline-derived CDR1 and CDR2 are SGHTA and FQGNSA. CDR3 sequence (DNA): TGTGCCAGCAGCCCGGGACAGGGGGCACCGGCCAAAAACATTCAGTACTTC. It translates to CASSPGQGAPAKNIQYF.

This clonotype occurred many times. The rearrangement uses TRBV6-2 or TRBV6-3 and TRBJ1-5; D is ambiguous. The CDR3 is 12 residues long. V lost 1 base and J lost 9, with 7 bases in between. Germline V gene sequence: CDR1 MNHEY, CDR2 SVGEGT. The CDR3 coding sequence is TGTGCCAGCAGTTACTATCGGGGGCCCCAGCATTTT. Its protein is CASSYYRGPQHF.